Below are 10 T cell receptor beta chains sequenced from a single sample in a study of CD4 T cells in relation to SARS-CoV-2 and coronaviruses. Produced via immunoSEQ multiplex PCR; TCRdb's table is partial and in-frame only. The table lists some 30,000 clones, roughly 76% of them singletons. No antigen has been identified for these receptors. Sequenced material: memory CD4+ T cells from PBMCs, cultured in vitro. These receptors originate from an adult with COVID-19.

The gene calls are TRBV6-5 and TRBJ1-3; the D is unclear. The length of the CDR3 is 14 residues. Germline V lookup: CDR1 MNHEY, CDR2 SVGAGI. V was clipped by 10 bases and J by 7 bases, with 20 bases between them. CDR3 DNA: TGTGCCATAGGAGGAGGTCCGCCCCTGAACACCATATATTTT. Translated, it gives CAIGGGPPLNTIYF.

The rearrangement joins TRBV5-1 to TRBJ1-4; D is possibly TRBD1 (5 bases). V was trimmed by 4 bases and J by 8 bases, leaving 12 bases between them. The CDR3 sequence is 13 residues long. The V gene's germline CDR1 is SGHRS and CDR2 YFSETQ. This CDR3 reads CASSRGEGEKLFF. CDR3 coding DNA: TGCGCCAGCAGCCGGGGGGAAGGGGAAAAACTGTTTTTT.

The chain employs TRBV29-1 and TRBJ2-2; D gene unclear. The CDR3 consists of 11 residues. Germline assignment: CDR1 SQVTM and CDR2 ANQGSEA. With 4 bases removed from V and 6 bases from J, the gap between germline ends came to 6 bases. The CDR3 region has the DNA TGCAGCGTTGGAGTATCCGGGGAGCTGTTTTTT. This codes for CSVGVSGELFF.

V is TRBV6-2 or TRBV6-3 and J is TRBJ2-7; the match to TRBD2 covers 9 bases. The CDR3 spans 14 residues. Germline loops: CDR1 MNHEY, CDR2 SVGEGT. The trim removed 6 bases at V and 7 bases at J, leaving 10 bases unmatched. The CDR3 DNA is TGTGCCAGCAGCCCTGCTAGCGGGACTTTAGAGCAGTACTTC. Residues: CASSPASGTLEQYF.

The CDR3 sequence is CASSLEGWGTDTQYF. The CDR3 nucleotides are TGTGCCAGCAGCTTGGAGGGATGGGGCACAGATACGCAGTATTTT. The chain combines TRBV7-2 with TRBJ2-3; a weak D match, TRBD2 (6 bases). The CDR3 is made up of 15 amino acids. Germline CDR1 reads SGHTA; CDR2 reads FQGNSA. V gave up 3 bases and J gave up 1 base, with 11 bases separating them.

The J gene is TRBJ2-3, the V gene TRBV6-5; possibly TRBD2 for D (6 bases). Trimming shortened V by 5 bases and J by 2 bases, and 14 bases separated the two germline ends. CDR1 is MNHEY and CDR2 is SVGAGI in the germline V gene. The CDR3 consists of 15 residues. The CDR3: CASSNRAGPTDTQYF. The CDR3 region has the DNA TGTGCCAGCAGTAACAGAGCGGGCCCCACAGATACGCAGTATTTT.

This clone was found a few times. V is TRBV3-1 (or the pseudogene TRBV3-2) and J is TRBJ2-7, with no clear D. The CDR3 spans 14 residues. V was cut by 2 bases and J by 4 bases, with 12 bases left in between. Germline lookup yields CDR1 LGHDT and CDR2 YNNKEL (reference sequence). CDR3 in DNA: TGTGCCAGCAGCCAACCTGGAAGGGTATACGAGCAGTACTTC. Its translation: CASSQPGRVYEQYF.

This clone was seen a single time. The V call is TRBV2, the J call TRBJ1-6, with a tentative D call TRBD1 (6 bases). Germline V gene data show CDR1 as SNHLY and CDR2 as FYNNEI. This CDR3 spans 16 amino acids. V was shortened by 3 bases and J by 8 bases, with 17 bases between the two germline ends. The CDR3 DNA sequence: TGTGCCAGCAGTGACTCGATTGGGGGGGCTGATTCACCCCTCCACTTT. Encoded protein: CASSDSIGGADSPLHF.

This sequence joins TRBV29-1 and TRBJ2-3, with a tentative D call TRBD1 (7 bases). CDR1 SQVTM and CDR2 ANQGSEA come from the germline V gene. The V gene lost 7 bases and the J gene lost 5 bases, with 22 bases spanning the gap. The CDR3 sequence is 15 residues long. Here the CDR3 reads CSASMARGRIDTQYF. In DNA, the CDR3 is TGCAGCGCATCGATGGCCAGGGGGAGGATAGATACGCAGTATTTT.

V and J are TRBV5-5 and TRBJ2-7; 15 bases fit TRBD2. V lost 3 bases and J lost 4; bases outside the gene matches: 8. CDR3 length: 17 residues. Per the germline V gene, CDR1 is SGHKS and CDR2 is YYEKEE (reference sequence). The CDR3 spells CASSWGLAGGLPYEQYF. DNA for the CDR3: TGTGCCAGCAGCTGGGGACTAGCGGGAGGACTTCCATACGAGCAGTACTTC. Looking up the rest from reference TRBV5-5 and TRBJ2-7 gives the full variable domain: DAGVTQSPTHLIKTRGQQVTLRCSPISGHKSVSWYQQVLGQGPQFIFQYYEKEERGRGNFPDRFSARQFPNYSSELNVNALLLGDSALYLCASSWGLAGGLPYEQYFGPGTRLTVT.